What follows describes a single TCR beta chain. Its antigen is unknown. This entry belongs to a study of cytomegalovirus exposure and HLA in healthy donors. The study, taken as a whole, reports: Donors belonging to an Asian-associated ancestry cluster reportedly showed fewer N-insertions in productive TCRs than the approximately 700-donor mean, according to what a later analysis found. Within an earlier analysis, most TCR beta V segments proved productive either about 90% or about 30% of the time. Altogether, some 170 TCR beta chains were recorded as cytomegalovirus-associated. Some highly shared sequence variants likely arose as a pipeline artifact.

The CDR3 runs to 17 residues. Germline trimming cut 4 bases from V and 5 bases from J; bases unmatched to any gene: 7. Per germline, CDR1 SGHVS and CDR2 FQNEAQ. The primer mix had 60 Vbeta and 13 Jbeta primers. Sequencing was performed with immunoSEQ multiplex PCR; in TCRdb, only in-frame clones are kept and a portion is missing. The data contain roughly 150,000 clones, 60% to 80% of them singletons. Material for sequencing was PBMCs. The V and J genes are TRBV7-8 and TRBJ2-5; 16 nucleotides line up with TRBD2. The clonotype was recovered from a male donor in good health and CMV-seronegative. CDR3 DNA sequence: TGTGCCAGCAGCTCCGGGACTAGCGGGGGGGCCGGGGAGACCCAGTACTTC. It encodes CASSSGTSGGAGETQYF.